Each of the 18 T cell receptor beta chains below was sequenced from the same sample in a study of blood T cell repertoires in COVID-19. The repertoire was sequenced with immunoSEQ multiplex PCR; TCRdb's copy has only in-frame clones and lacks some. The repertoire holds about 310,000 clones, more than 70% seen once, with around 7.8% in the top ten. Sequencing was performed on peripheral blood. All receptors derive from a woman in her forties or fifties who had recovered from COVID-19.

The rearrangement uses TRBV5-4 and TRBJ1-2; possibly TRBD1 for D (5 bases). The V gene lost 5 bases and the J gene lost 4 bases, with 12 bases spanning the gap. This CDR3 has 13 amino acids. CDR1 is SGHNT, CDR2 YYREEE, per germline (reference sequence). CDR3 protein: CASRTQGSYGYTF. Written as DNA, the CDR3 is TGTGCCAGCAGAACCCAGGGCTCCTATGGCTACACCTTC.

This chain joins TRBV11-3 and TRBJ2-2, with a possible D match to TRBD2 (7 bases). This CDR3 is built from 18 residues. CDR1 is SGHNT, CDR2 YENEEA, per germline. Trimming took off 1 base at V and 2 bases at J, with 17 bases between the two ends. Here the CDR3 DNA reads TGTGCCAGCAGCTTAGGGTACGGGGGGCGACCTAACACCGGGGAGCTGTTTTTT. It specifies CASSLGYGGRPNTGELFF.

V is TRBV9 and J is TRBJ1-1; a weak D match, TRBD1 (5 bases). The CDR3 runs to 13 residues. Germline CDR1 reads SGDLS; CDR2 reads YYNGEE. Deletions cut 4 bases from V and 7 bases from J, with 14 bases between. The CDR3 spells CASSSHPGIEAFF. For the CDR3, the DNA is TGTGCCAGCAGCTCCCATCCAGGGATTGAAGCTTTCTTT.

The V and J genes are TRBV30 and TRBJ2-1, with TRBD2 as a possible D gene (6 bases). The CDR3 has 15 amino acids. V lost 3 bases, J lost 7 bases, and 19 bases lay in between. Germline CDR1 GTSNPN, CDR2 SVGIG (reference sequence). CDR3 sequence (DNA): TGTGCCTGGAGGAAAAGACTAGAAGGGTTGAATGAGCAGTTCTTC. Amino acid sequence: CAWRKRLEGLNEQFF.

The chain recombines TRBV28 with TRBJ1-6; 9 bases align to TRBD1. From germline, CDR1 is MDHEN and CDR2 SYDVKM. The trim removed 2 bases at V and 10 bases at J, leaving 6 bases unmatched. The CDR3 spans 15 residues. CDR3 in amino acids: CASSLRTGVASPLHF. Written as DNA, the CDR3 is TGTGCCAGCAGTTTAAGGACAGGGGTTGCCTCACCCCTCCACTTT.

The chain links TRBV27 to TRBJ2-5; maybe TRBD1 (5 bases). Germline V CDR1 and CDR2: MNHEY, SMNVEV (reference sequence). The CDR3 covers 14 residues. The V gene lost 2 bases and the J gene lost 4 bases, with 11 bases spanning the gap. DNA for the CDR3: TGTGCCAGCAGTTTAATTCACAGGTCAGAGACCCAGTACTTC. Translating it yields CASSLIHRSETQYF.

In this sample, this clone turned up a few times. CDR3 in DNA: TGTGCCAGCAGCTTAGATGCGGGAGGGCCCTACGAGCAGTACTTC. Translated: CASSLDAGGPYEQYF. This chain links TRBV7-6 with TRBJ2-7; 9 bases match TRBD2. This CDR3 is 15 amino acids long. The V and J ends lost 1 base and 2 bases, in that order; junction bases with no gene match: 3. The germline CDR1 and CDR2 sequences are SGHVS and FNYEAQ. The full variable domain, with the rest looked up from reference TRBV7-6 and TRBJ2-7, is GAGVSQSPRYKVTKRGQDVALRCDPISGHVSLYWYRQALGQGPEFLTYFNYEAQQDKSGLPNDRFSAERPEGSISTLTIQRTEQRDSAMYRCASSLDAGGPYEQYFGPGTRLTVT.

This chain links TRBV10-3 with TRBJ1-2, with 9 nucleotides matching TRBD1. Per the germline V gene, CDR1 is ENHRY and CDR2 is SYGVKD. V shed 10 bases and J 8 bases; nucleotides not matched to a gene: 14. CDR3 length: 14 amino acids. The CDR3 region is CATLDRGGRYGYTF. The CDR3 nucleotides are TGTGCCACCCTGGACAGGGGAGGTCGGTACGGCTACACCTTC.

In DNA form, the CDR3 reads TGTGCCAGTAGTATAGGGACTCGGACTGGAGAGACCCAGTACTTC. Its translation is CASSIGTRTGETQYF. V is TRBV19 and J is TRBJ2-5; TRBD2 might be the D (5 bases). Deletions cut 1 base from V and 4 bases from J, with 13 bases between. The CDR3 extends over 15 amino acids. Germline V gene sequence: CDR1 LNHDA, CDR2 SQIVND (reference sequence).

The rearrangement links TRBV10-3 to TRBJ1-4; D is possibly TRBD1 (5 bases). The ends were cut back, 4 bases at V and 4 bases at J, with 16 bases in the middle. This CDR3 is 16 amino acids long. Germline loops: CDR1 ENHRY, CDR2 SYGVKD. The CDR3 DNA reads as TGTGCCATCAGTGGAGAGAGGGGAGGGCGTAATGAAAAACTGTTTTTT. This codes for CAISGERGGRNEKLFF.

This clone was recorded a few times. The V gene is TRBV5-4, the J gene TRBJ1-2; no firm D call. Trimming removed 0 bases at V and 5 bases at J, with 11 bases between. Germline V lookup: CDR1 SGHNT, CDR2 YYREEE (reference sequence). The CDR3 loop spans 14 amino acids. The CDR3 spells CASSLVAAPYGYTF. The CDR3 DNA follows: TGTGCCAGCAGCTTGGTAGCAGCTCCTTATGGCTACACCTTC.

V usage is TRBV10-1 and J usage is TRBJ1-1; tentatively, D is TRBD1 (6 bases). Trimming removed 6 bases at V and 1 base at J, with 12 bases between. The CDR3 length is 14 residues. Germline CDR1 and CDR2: WNHNN and SYGVQD (reference sequence). The DNA for the CDR3 is TGCGCCAGCAGGCCGACAGGTGGGAACACTGAAGCTTTCTTT. Its translation: CASRPTGGNTEAFF.

This clone was recorded only once. CDR3 DNA sequence: TGTGCCAGCAGTTTAGCGGGGGGGCAGGTGCAGTTCTTC. Translating it yields CASSLAGGQVQFF. This sequence joins TRBV5-4 and TRBJ2-1; TRBD2 agrees at 11 bases. Germline lookup yields CDR1 SGHNT and CDR2 YYREEE (reference sequence). The CDR3 extends over 13 amino acids. The trim removed 5 bases at V and 12 bases at J, leaving 7 bases unmatched.

This clone was seen more than once but under ten times. The chain joins TRBV28 to TRBJ1-1; D remains ambiguous. Trimming left V 7 bases short and J 1 base short, with 4 bases between. CDR1 is MDHEN and CDR2 is SYDVKM in the germline V gene. CDR3 length: 11 amino acids. DNA of the CDR3: TGTGCCAGCATCCGGAACACTGAAGCTTTCTTT. Translation: CASIRNTEAFF.

This chain joins TRBV28 and TRBJ2-5, with D unclear. Trimming took off 3 bases at V and 5 bases at J, with 7 bases between the two ends. Germline V gives CDR1 MDHEN, CDR2 SYDVKM. The CDR3 has 12 residues. The CDR3 protein is CASSLAGETQYF. The CDR3 DNA reads as TGTGCCAGCAGTTTGGCCGGGGAGACCCAGTACTTC. Variable domain in full (rest from reference TRBV28 and TRBJ2-5): DVKVTQSSRYLVKRTGEKVFLECVQDMDHENMFWYRQDPGLGLRLIYFSYDVKMKEKGDIPEGYSVSREKKERFSLILESASTNQTSMYLCASSLAGETQYFGPGTRLLVL.

This chain joins TRBV19 and TRBJ1-1; 9 bases match TRBD1. The J segment lost 11 bases and the V segment lost 5 bases, leaving 12 bases of the junction unmatched. The CDR3 covers 14 residues. In germline, CDR1 is LNHDA, CDR2 SQIVND (reference sequence). CDR3 sequence reads: CASSPGQGRFMAFF. DNA for the CDR3: TGTGCCAGTAGTCCGGGACAGGGTCGTTTTATGGCTTTCTTT.

Ten or more counts support this clone. Other nucleotide sequences in the sample specify the same CDR3. CDR3 coding DNA: TGTGCCCTTGAGAGGAACACTGAAGCTTTCTTT. Translation gives CALERNTEAFF. The chain carries TRBV30 and TRBJ1-1, with D hard to call. V was cut by 8 bases and J by 1 base, with 8 bases left in between. CDR3 size: 11 residues. Germline V gene sequence: CDR1 GTSNPN, CDR2 SVGIG (reference sequence).

The chain employs TRBV25-1 and TRBJ2-3; TRBD1 matches 10 bases. V was clipped by 8 bases and J by 5 bases; unmatched bases: 10. The CDR3 runs 15 residues. CDR1 MGHDK and CDR2 SYGVNS come from the germline V gene. The CDR3 DNA reads TGTGCCAGCCTGTCCGACAGGGGGCGAGTAGATACGCAGTATTTT. It encodes CASLSDRGRVDTQYF.